These T cell receptor beta chains were read from a single sample in a study of Tregs in tolerant kidney transplant recipients. Assay: immunoSEQ multiplex PCR; the TCRdb copy retains only in-frame clones and omits some. Seen here are about 110,000 clones, roughly 90% observed once, and the top ten hold just under 0.35%. The material was CD4+ T cells from blood, obtained before the transplant. Receptors were obtained from a human donor who received a combined kidney and bone marrow transplant. Each CDR3 is given with its conserved first and last residue. Fields, in order: V gene, J gene, CDR3 protein.

TRBV5-4	TRBJ2-1	CASSGGGGGIDNEQFF
TRBV7-6	TRBJ2-3	CASSFRDPYTDTQYF
TRBV2	TRBJ1-1	CASSLTITEAFF
TRBV9	TRBJ1-3	CASTTDRVGNTIYF
TRBV7-9	TRBJ1-5	CASSFGTGGRLNQPQHF
TRBV28	TRBJ2-1	CASIIAANYNEQFF
TRBV27	TRBJ2-5	CASSRVSQETQYF
TRBV2	TRBJ2-5	CAGEEIETQYF
TRBV6-5	TRBJ2-7	CASSDRGLSSYEQYF
TRBV28	TRBJ1-2	CASGVSYTF
TRBV11-2	TRBJ2-1	CASSRGLAGGTNEQFF
TRBV14	TRBJ2-3	CASSQGYRGLATDTQYF
TRBV20-1	TRBJ2-7	CSAIGGPEQYF
TRBV29-1	TRBJ2-2	CSVARSNTGELFF
TRBV15	TRBJ1-4	CATIRGGSNEKLFF
TRBV28	TRBJ1-1	CASTSPAGPNTEAFF
TRBV7-8	TRBJ2-3	CASSSTRTSGGTDTQYF
TRBV19	TRBJ2-3	CASSIRPTSGSSTDTQYF
TRBV2	TRBJ1-6	CASRLTGGSSYNSPLHF
TRBV6-6	TRBJ1-2	CASSNPSGSYGYTF
TRBV9	TRBJ2-3	CASSVGDSGSTDTQYF
TRBV2	TRBJ2-5	CASSERLWGTGEETQYF
TRBV5-1	TRBJ1-1	CASSLVRGTEAFF
TRBV7-2	TRBJ2-2	CASSFGLATNTGELFF
TRBV10-2	TRBJ2-1	CASGDFQDEQFF
TRBV7-8	TRBJ2-3	CASSLVSGGATDTQYF
TRBV28	TRBJ2-7	CASSFGGGDEQYF
TRBV5-4	TRBJ2-2	CASSLAERGTGELFF
TRBV5-1	TRBJ1-2	CASGTATAYGYTF
TRBV19	TRBJ2-1	CASSPPGTSTPNEQFF
TRBV19	TRBJ1-6	CASSIAGNAYNSPLHF
TRBV19	TRBJ2-7	CASGGAYTYEQYF
TRBV6-1	TRBJ2-7	CASMGQGLYEQYF
TRBV15	TRBJ2-3	CATSRDRTGGLPDTQYF
TRBV2	TRBJ2-2	CASSDRYTGELFF
TRBV28	TRBJ2-2	CASSLSAFFGTGDVGELFF
TRBV5-1	TRBJ2-7	CASSTGQGYEQYF
TRBV4-1	TRBJ2-6	CASSQDETGVSGANVLTF
TRBV30	TRBJ1-2	CAWIQGGYGYTF
TRBV25-1	TRBJ1-6	CASSEGGGVSPLHF
TRBV19	TRBJ2-3	CASSRAGEGTDTQYF